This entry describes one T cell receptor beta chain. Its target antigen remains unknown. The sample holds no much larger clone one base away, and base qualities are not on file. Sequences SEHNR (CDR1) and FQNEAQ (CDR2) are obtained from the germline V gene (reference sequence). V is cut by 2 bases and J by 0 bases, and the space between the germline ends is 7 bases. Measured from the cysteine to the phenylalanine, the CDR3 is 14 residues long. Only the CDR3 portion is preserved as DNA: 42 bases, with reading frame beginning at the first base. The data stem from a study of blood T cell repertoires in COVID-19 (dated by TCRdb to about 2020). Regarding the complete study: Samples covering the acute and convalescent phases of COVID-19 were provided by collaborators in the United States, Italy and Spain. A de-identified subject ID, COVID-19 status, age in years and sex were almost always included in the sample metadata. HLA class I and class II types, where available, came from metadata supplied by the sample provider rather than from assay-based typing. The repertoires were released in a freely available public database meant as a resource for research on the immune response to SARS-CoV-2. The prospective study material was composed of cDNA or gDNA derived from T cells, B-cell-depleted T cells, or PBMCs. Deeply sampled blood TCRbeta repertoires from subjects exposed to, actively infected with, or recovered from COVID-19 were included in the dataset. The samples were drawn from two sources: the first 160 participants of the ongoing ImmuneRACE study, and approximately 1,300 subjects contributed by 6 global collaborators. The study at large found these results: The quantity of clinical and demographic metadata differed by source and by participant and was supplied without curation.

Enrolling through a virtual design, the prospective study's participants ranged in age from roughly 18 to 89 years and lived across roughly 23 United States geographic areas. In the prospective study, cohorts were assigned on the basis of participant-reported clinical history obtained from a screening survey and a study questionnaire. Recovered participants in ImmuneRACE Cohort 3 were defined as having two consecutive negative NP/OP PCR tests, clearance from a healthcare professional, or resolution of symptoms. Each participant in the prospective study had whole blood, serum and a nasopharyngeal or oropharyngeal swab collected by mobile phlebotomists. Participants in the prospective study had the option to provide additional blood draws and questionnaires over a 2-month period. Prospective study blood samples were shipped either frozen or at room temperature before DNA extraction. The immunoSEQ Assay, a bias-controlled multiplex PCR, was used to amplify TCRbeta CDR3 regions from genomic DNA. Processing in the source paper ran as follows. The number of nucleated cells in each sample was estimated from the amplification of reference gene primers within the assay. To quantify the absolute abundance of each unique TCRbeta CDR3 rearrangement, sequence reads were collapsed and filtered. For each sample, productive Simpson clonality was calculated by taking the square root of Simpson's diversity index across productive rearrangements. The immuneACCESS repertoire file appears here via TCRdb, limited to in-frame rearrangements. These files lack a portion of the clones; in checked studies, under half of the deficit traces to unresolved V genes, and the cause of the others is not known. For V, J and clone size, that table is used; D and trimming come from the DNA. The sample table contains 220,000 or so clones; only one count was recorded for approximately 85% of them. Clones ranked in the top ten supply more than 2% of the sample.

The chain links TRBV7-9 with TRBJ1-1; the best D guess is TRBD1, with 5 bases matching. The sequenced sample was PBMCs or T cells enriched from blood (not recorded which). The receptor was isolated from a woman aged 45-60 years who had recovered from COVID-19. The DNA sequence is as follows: TGTGCCAGCAGCTTACTAGGGGTGAACACTGAAGCTTTCTTT. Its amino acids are CASSLLGVNTEAFF.